These 29 T cell receptor beta chains came from one sample sequenced in a study of T cells after yellow fever vaccination. TCRdb re-derived calls from the 5' RACE reads in MiXCR, one entry per CDR3 protein. This table holds 100,000 to 150,000 distinct CDR3 sequences, 8% to 10% found once. The source material was CD8+ T cells sorted from PBMCs, sampled on the day of the yellow fever booster vaccination. Receptors originate from a man aged 18 to 35 who received the YFV17D yellow fever vaccine.

This clonotype was detected a few times. V and J are TRBV12-3 or TRBV12-4 and TRBJ2-2; 8 bases are shared with TRBD2. Trimming cost V 5 bases and J 1 base; bases outside gene matches: 3. The CDR3 is 15 residues long. The CDR3 loop is CASSRSGGNTGELFF. The CDR3 DNA follows: TGTGCCAGCAGTCGGAGCGGGGGGAACACCGGGGAGCTGTTTTTT.

The table lists this clonotype with a few counts. The genes are TRBV7-2 and TRBJ2-4; D might be TRBD1 (6 bases). V lost 5 bases to trimming and J lost 9 bases, with 20 bases between them. Germline V gene lookup returns CDR1 SGHTA and CDR2 FQGNSA. There are 15 residues in the CDR3. The DNA for the CDR3 is TGTGCCAGCAGCAATATTATTGGGGGCCATGGCATTCAGTACTTC. It codes for CASSNIIGGHGIQYF. Full variable domain (remainder filled in from reference TRBV7-2 and TRBJ2-4): GAGVSQSPSNKVTEKGKDVELRCDPISGHTALYWYRQSLGQGLEFLIYFQGNSAPDKSGLPSDRFSAERTGGSVSTLTIQRTQQEDSAVYLCASSNIIGGHGIQYFGAGTRLSVL.

In this sample, this clonotype turned up a few times. The CDR3 region has the DNA TGTGCCAGCAGGCTGGACAGTGGAGCCTACGAGCAGTACTTC. Protein sequence: CASRLDSGAYEQYF. The V and J genes are TRBV27 and TRBJ2-7; a weak D match, TRBD1 (6 bases). V was cut by 6 bases and J by 2 bases, with 14 bases left in between. The CDR3 is 14 residues long. Per the germline V gene, CDR1 is MNHEY and CDR2 is SMNVEV (reference sequence).

This clonotype showed up just a few times. V is TRBV5-4 and J is TRBJ2-3, with 7 bases matching TRBD1. CDR1 SGHNT and CDR2 YYREEE come from the germline V gene (reference sequence). V gave up 4 bases and J gave up 6 bases; unmatched junction bases: 2. The CDR3 length is 12 residues. Here the CDR3 reads CASSARGDTQYF. CDR3 sequence (DNA): TGTGCCAGCAGCGCCAGGGGGGATACGCAGTATTTT.

This clonotype was picked up a small number of times. V usage is TRBV2 and J usage is TRBJ2-5, with D perhaps given as TRBD1 or TRBD2 (5 bases each). Germline values: CDR1 SNHLY, CDR2 FYNNEI. The CDR3 runs 14 residues. The ends were cut back, 6 bases at V and 0 bases at J, with 11 bases in the middle. CDR3 coding DNA: TGTGCCAGCAGCGCGCCGGGACACCAAGAGACCCAGTACTTC. The encoded protein is CASSAPGHQETQYF.

This clonotype was seen many times. The chain employs TRBV12-5 and TRBJ1-1; D perhaps matches TRBD1 (5 bases). V was clipped by 6 bases and J by 0 bases, with 14 bases between them. This CDR3 region has 15 residues. Looked up from germline, CDR1 is LGHNT and CDR2 is FRNRAP. CDR3 bases: TGTGCTAGTGGACCGAGGTCAGGGCTGAACACTGAAGCTTTCTTT. Its protein product is CASGPRSGLNTEAFF.

This clonotype was detected a few times. The CDR3 region is CASSLPGLNTGELFF. The CDR3, as DNA: TGTGCCAGCAGCCTACCGGGACTAAACACCGGGGAGCTGTTTTTT. The chain combines TRBV5-4 with TRBJ2-2, with 7 nucleotides matching TRBD2. Germline CDR1 is SGHNT and CDR2 is YYREEE (reference sequence). This CDR3 is 15 amino acids long. Germline trimming cut 4 bases from V and 2 bases from J; bases unmatched to any gene: 5.

The V call is TRBV9, the J call TRBJ1-1; D is unclear. The germline V and J ends were trimmed by 0 bases and 0 bases, with 12 bases remaining between them. Germline-derived CDR1 and CDR2 are SGDLS and YYNGEE. This CDR3 is built from 16 residues. CDR3 DNA sequence: TGTGCCAGCAGCGTAGATTCGGGCAGACTGAACACTGAAGCTTTCTTT. As protein: CASSVDSGRLNTEAFF.

The sample holds a few counts of this clonotype. The V gene is TRBV28, the J gene TRBJ2-3; no clear D. The CDR3 has 14 residues. The V end lost 3 bases, the J end lost 1 base, and 8 bases lay between the germline ends. Germline V CDR1 and CDR2: MDHEN, SYDVKM. The CDR3 DNA reads as TGTGCCAGCAGTTTTCGGCTAGGCACAGATACGCAGTATTTT. Amino acid sequence: CASSFRLGTDTQYF. Full variable domain (rest looked up from reference TRBV28 and TRBJ2-3): DVKVTQSSRYLVKRTGEKVFLECVQDMDHENMFWYRQDPGLGLRLIYFSYDVKMKEKGDIPEGYSVSREKKERFSLILESASTNQTSMYLCASSFRLGTDTQYFGPGTRLTVL.

J is TRBJ1-1 and V is TRBV9; D call uncertain. Germline CDR1 SGDLS, CDR2 YYNGEE. The CDR3 is 16 amino acids. V dropped 4 bases and J dropped 8 bases, with 24 bases sitting between them. The CDR3, as DNA: TGTGCCAGCAGCTCAGGAGTGGGGTATCGTCACGGCGAAGCTTTCTTT. Its protein is CASSSGVGYRHGEAFF.

This clonotype was seen repeatedly, ten times or more. The chain joins TRBV5-1 to TRBJ2-7, with TRBD1 matching over 9 bases. The CDR3 has 16 amino acids. The junction had 6 bases not matched to a gene; V was cut back by 0 bases and J by 2 bases. The germline V gene has CDR1 SGHRS and CDR2 YFSETQ. In nucleotides, the CDR3 is TGCGCCAGCAGCTTGGGTGGACAGGGGAGCGCCTACGAGCAGTACGTC. This codes for CASSLGGQGSAYEQYV.

The chain joins TRBV7-2 to TRBJ1-1, with D possibly TRBD1 on 5 matching bases. CDR1 and CDR2 (germline): SGHTA, FQGNSA. V gave up 8 bases and J gave up 0 bases, with 13 bases separating them. The CDR3 runs 14 residues. The CDR3 here is CASGPRGLNTEAFF. The CDR3 DNA follows: TGTGCCAGCGGACCCCGGGGGTTGAACACTGAAGCTTTCTTT.

In this sample, this clonotype turned up a few times. This rearrangement joins TRBV6-1 to TRBJ2-5; TRBD1 aligns across 8 bases. The V segment lost 10 bases and the J segment 3 bases; nucleotides outside the gene matches: 7. Germline V gives CDR1 MNHNS, CDR2 SASEGT. The CDR3 covers 13 residues. The CDR3, as DNA: TGTGCCATCTATCCGACAGGGGAAGAGACCCAGTACTTC. Protein sequence: CAIYPTGEETQYF.

This chain links TRBV28 with TRBJ2-2; 9 nucleotides match TRBD2. With V trimmed by 2 bases and J by 5 bases, 3 bases remained unmatched. Germline CDR1 and CDR2: MDHEN and SYDVKM. CDR3 length: 15 amino acids. CDR3 in amino acids: CASSLQRGATGELFF. Here the CDR3 DNA reads TGTGCCAGCAGTTTACAGCGGGGGGCTACCGGGGAGCTGTTTTTT.

V usage is TRBV6-1 and J usage is TRBJ2-3; a weak D match, TRBD2 (6 bases). The CDR3 loop spans 15 amino acids. Germline CDR1 MNHNS, CDR2 SASEGT. The V and J ends lost 1 base and 4 bases respectively, with 12 bases between them. The CDR3 bases are TGTGCCAGCAGTGAAGGAGGCGGGGAGGCAGATACGCAGTATTTT. This translates into CASSEGGGEADTQYF.

The rearrangement links TRBV13 to TRBJ2-7; tentatively, D is TRBD2 (6 bases). Germline CDR1 reads PRHDT; CDR2 reads FYEKMQ (reference sequence). The CDR3 contains 17 residues. The ends were cut back, 5 bases at V and 0 bases at J, with 20 bases in the middle. CDR3 sequence reads: CASSPHGAGMTSYEQYF. The CDR3 DNA sequence: TGTGCCAGCAGCCCCCACGGGGCGGGAATGACCTCCTACGAGCAGTACTTC.

The chain carries TRBV5-5 and TRBJ1-1, with unresolved D. V was clipped by 6 bases and J by 2 bases, with 8 bases between them. Germline values: CDR1 SGHKS, CDR2 YYEKEE (reference sequence). The CDR3 covers 12 residues. CDR3: CASTMINTEAFF. The CDR3 bases are TGTGCCAGCACCATGATTAACACTGAAGCTTTCTTT.

V is TRBV5-1 and J is TRBJ2-7, with D tentatively TRBD1 (5 bases). The V end lost 4 bases, the J end lost 4 bases, and 30 bases lay between the germline ends. The CDR3 runs 19 residues. Per germline, CDR1 SGHRS and CDR2 YFSETQ. CDR3 in DNA: TGCGCCAGCAGCCGGACCCCTCTGGGTTGCAGGGAAAGGGGTTACGAGCAGTACGTC. This encodes CASSRTPLGCRERGYEQYV.

This chain uses TRBV20-1 with TRBJ2-3, with no clear D. The germline CDR1 and CDR2 sequences are DFQATT and SNEGSKA (reference sequence). V shed 3 bases and J shed 0 bases, with 16 bases lying between them. The CDR3 runs 16 residues. As DNA, the CDR3 is TGCAGTGCTAGTTTGTCACTTTACCCTAGCACAGATACGCAGTATTTT. This codes for CSASLSLYPSTDTQYF.

Only a few counts were recorded for this clonotype. V usage is TRBV11-2 and J usage is TRBJ2-5, with 13 bases aligning to TRBD2. After removal of 3 bases from V and 4 bases from J, the junction contained 5 bases not matched to a gene. Germline-derived CDR1 and CDR2 are SGHAT and FQNNGV. This CDR3 comprises 16 residues. The CDR3 loop reads CASSLGTSGKGETQYF. The DNA for the CDR3 is TGTGCCAGCAGCTTGGGGACTAGCGGGAAGGGAGAGACCCAGTACTTC.

J is TRBJ2-5 and V is TRBV11-2, with 11 nucleotides matching TRBD2. With V trimmed by 3 bases and J by 0 bases, 3 bases remained unmatched. The CDR3 is made up of 16 amino acids. CDR1 is SGHAT, CDR2 FQNNGV, per germline. The DNA for the CDR3 is TGTGCCAGCAGCTTCCGACTAGCGGGGTACCAAGAGACCCAGTACTTC. Translated, it gives CASSFRLAGYQETQYF.

The chain is built from TRBV5-5 and TRBJ2-7; D not resolved. The ends were cut back, 0 bases at V and 1 base at J, with 11 bases in the middle. This CDR3 is built from 15 residues. Germline CDR1 is SGHKS and CDR2 is YYEKEE (reference sequence). The CDR3 loop reads CASSLGGMMSYEQYV. The CDR3 DNA sequence: TGTGCCAGCAGCTTGGGGGGTATGATGTCCTACGAGCAGTACGTC.

This clonotype was counted a few times. CDR3 nucleotides: TGTGCCAGTAGTATGCTCCTATACACCGGGGAGCTGTTTTTT. Translating gives CASSMLLYTGELFF. This sequence joins TRBV19 and TRBJ2-2; D remains unclear. The CDR3 extends over 14 amino acids. Germline V gives CDR1 LNHDA, CDR2 SQIVND (reference sequence). V shed 3 bases and J shed 3 bases, with 8 bases lying between them.

The chain employs TRBV5-1 and TRBJ2-7; TRBD1 might be the D (6 bases). V was trimmed by 0 bases and J by 3 bases, leaving 16 bases between them. This CDR3 has 16 residues. Per germline, CDR1 SGHRS and CDR2 YFSETQ. CDR3 coding DNA: TGCGCCAGCAGCTTGGCGAGGGGGAAACCTATCTACGAGCAGTACTTC. Translation gives CASSLARGKPIYEQYF.

This chain links TRBV5-1 with TRBJ1-3, with 7 bases that match TRBD1. The CDR3 has 15 amino acids. The germline CDR1 and CDR2 sequences are SGHRS and YFSETQ. V shed 3 bases and J 0 bases; nucleotides not matched to a gene: 3. CDR3 loop: CASSSTGASGNTIYF. Written as DNA, the CDR3 is TGCGCCAGCAGCTCTACAGGGGCCTCTGGAAACACCATATATTTT.

This clonotype has more than one count but fewer than ten. CDR3: CASSSVGAGNQPQHF. In DNA form, the CDR3 reads TGTGCCAGCAGTTCCGTGGGTGCGGGCAATCAGCCCCAGCATTTT. This rearrangement joins TRBV28 to TRBJ1-5, with D unclear. Trimming shortened V by 4 bases and J by 2 bases, and 12 bases separated the two germline ends. Per the germline V gene, CDR1 is MDHEN and CDR2 is SYDVKM. The CDR3 consists of 15 residues.

This clonotype was observed a few times. The chain employs TRBV27 and TRBJ2-5; maybe TRBD1 (5 bases). Trimming pared 0 bases from V and 4 bases from J, leaving 6 bases between. The germline V gene has CDR1 MNHEY and CDR2 SMNVEV (reference sequence). The CDR3 has 13 amino acids. The CDR3 DNA is TGTGCCAGCAGTTTATCGACAGTAGAGACCCAGTACTTC. Its protein is CASSLSTVETQYF.

V usage is TRBV15 and J usage is TRBJ2-5; 7 bases are a match to TRBD2. CDR1 is LNHNV and CDR2 is YYDKDF in the germline V gene (reference sequence). V was pared by 0 bases and J by 8 bases, with 6 bases of the junction left unmatched. The CDR3 extends over 14 amino acids. CDR3 loop: CATSREAREGTQYF. DNA for the CDR3: TGTGCCACCAGCAGAGAGGCCAGGGAGGGTACCCAGTACTTC.

The J gene is TRBJ2-7, the V gene TRBV4-3; possible D gene TRBD1, 6 bases. Germline V lookup: CDR1 LGHNA, CDR2 YSLEER. CDR3 length: 14 amino acids. Trimming shortened V by 2 bases and J by 4 bases, and 12 bases separated the two germline ends. The CDR3 DNA reads TGCGCCAGCAGCCAAAAAAGGACAGATTACGAGCAGTACTTC. Its protein is CASSQKRTDYEQYF.